The next 4 T cell receptor beta chains were all read from a single sample in a study of blood T cells in healthy people across ages. Using a J-beta primer mix together with a sample-barcoded 5' primer, a second PCR was run for roughly 7 to 12 cycles. TCRdb fed the 5' RACE reads into MiXCR, producing one record per CDR3 protein. The table shows over 600,000 distinct CDR3 sequences, with just over 55% occurring only once. Material for sequencing was blood. The receptors originated from a man aged 40-49 years in good health.

This clonotype was detected only a few times. The genes are TRBV10-3 and TRBJ2-3; possibly TRBD2 for D (6 bases). This CDR3 has 13 amino acids. The germline CDR1 and CDR2 sequences are ENHRY and SYGVKD. The V end was cut by 8 bases, the J end by 8 bases, with 17 bases between. CDR3 sequence reads: CAIGGGGVGTQYF. The CDR3 nucleotides are TGTGCCATCGGGGGAGGAGGAGTAGGTACGCAGTATTTT.

The V and J genes are TRBV28 and TRBJ2-7; no clear D gene. The CDR3 sequence is 14 residues long. V shed 4 bases and J shed 3 bases, with 13 bases lying between them. CDR1 MDHEN and CDR2 SYDVKM come from the germline V gene. The CDR3 DNA sequence: TGTGCCAGCAGTTCAAGGTTGGGAAACTACGAGCAGTACTTC. Its translation is CASSSRLGNYEQYF.

This clonotype was counted between two and nine times. CDR3: CATSDPGQNQETQYF. The CDR3 DNA follows: TGTGCCACCAGTGATCCTGGACAGAACCAAGAGACCCAGTACTTC. The chain has TRBV24-1 and TRBJ2-5; D possibly corresponds to TRBD1 (6 bases). This CDR3 spans 15 amino acids. V was pared by 3 bases and J by 0 bases, with 10 bases between. From germline, CDR1 is KGHDR and CDR2 SFDVKD.

V usage is TRBV29-1 and J usage is TRBJ2-7; D gene ambiguous. The V and J ends lost 5 bases and 2 bases respectively, with 4 bases between them. This CDR3 has 10 amino acids. Looked up from germline, CDR1 is SQVTM and CDR2 is ANQGSEA. CDR3 sequence reads: CSVLAYEQYF. The CDR3 DNA follows: TGCAGCGTTTTGGCCTACGAGCAGTACTTC.